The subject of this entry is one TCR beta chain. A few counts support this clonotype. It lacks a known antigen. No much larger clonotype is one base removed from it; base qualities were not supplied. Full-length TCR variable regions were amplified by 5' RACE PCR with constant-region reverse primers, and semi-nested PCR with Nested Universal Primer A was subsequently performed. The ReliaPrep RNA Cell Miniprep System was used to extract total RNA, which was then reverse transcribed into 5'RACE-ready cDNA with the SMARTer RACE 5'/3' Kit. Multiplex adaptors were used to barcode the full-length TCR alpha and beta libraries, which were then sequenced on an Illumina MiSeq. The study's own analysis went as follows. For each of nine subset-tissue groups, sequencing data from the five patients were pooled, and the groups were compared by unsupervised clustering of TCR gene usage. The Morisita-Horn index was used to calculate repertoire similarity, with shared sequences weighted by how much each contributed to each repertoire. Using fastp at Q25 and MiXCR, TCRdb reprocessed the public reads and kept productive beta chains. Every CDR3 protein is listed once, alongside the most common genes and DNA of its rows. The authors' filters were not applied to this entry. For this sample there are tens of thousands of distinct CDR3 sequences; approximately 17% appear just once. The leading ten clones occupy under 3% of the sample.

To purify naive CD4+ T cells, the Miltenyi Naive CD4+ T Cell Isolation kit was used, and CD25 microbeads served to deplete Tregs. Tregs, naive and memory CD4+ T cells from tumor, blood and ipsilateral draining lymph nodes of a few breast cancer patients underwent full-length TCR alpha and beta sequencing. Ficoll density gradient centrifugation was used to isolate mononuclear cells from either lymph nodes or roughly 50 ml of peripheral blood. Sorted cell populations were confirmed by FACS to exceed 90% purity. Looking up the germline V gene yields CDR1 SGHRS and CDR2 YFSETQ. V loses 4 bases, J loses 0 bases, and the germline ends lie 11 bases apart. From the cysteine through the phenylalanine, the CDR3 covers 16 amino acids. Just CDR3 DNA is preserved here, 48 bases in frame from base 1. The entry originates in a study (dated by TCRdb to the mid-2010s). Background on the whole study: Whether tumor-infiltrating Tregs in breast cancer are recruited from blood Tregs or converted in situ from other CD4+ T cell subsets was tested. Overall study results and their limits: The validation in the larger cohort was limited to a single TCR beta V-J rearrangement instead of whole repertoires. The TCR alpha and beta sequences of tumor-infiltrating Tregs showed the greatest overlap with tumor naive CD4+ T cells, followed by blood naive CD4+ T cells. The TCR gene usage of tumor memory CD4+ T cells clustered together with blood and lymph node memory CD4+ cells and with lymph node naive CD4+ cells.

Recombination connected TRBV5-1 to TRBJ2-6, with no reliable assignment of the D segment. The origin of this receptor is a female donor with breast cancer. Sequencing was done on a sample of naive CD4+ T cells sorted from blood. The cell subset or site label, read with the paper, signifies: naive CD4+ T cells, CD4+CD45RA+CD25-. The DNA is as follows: TGCGCCAGCAGCCTGACCCAGAGCTCTGGGGCCAACGTCCTGACTTTC. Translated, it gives CASSLTQSSGANVLTF.